This TCR beta chain stems from a study of T cells after yellow fever vaccination (dated by TCRdb to about 2019). Looking at the study overall: The SMART-Seq v4 Ultra Low Input RNA kit was used to prepare libraries from fractions with low cell numbers. To follow T-cell clones before and after primary and booster YFV17D yellow fever vaccination, bulk TCR alpha and beta repertoires were sequenced over time. Two healthy male donors, one aged 18 to 30 and one aged 30 to 40 years, made up the cohort. Blood samples were taken at several timepoints before and after primary and secondary immunization, and bulk PBMC replicates and cell subsets were isolated.

The CDR3, from cysteine to phenylalanine, totals 15 residues. Only CDR3 DNA remains: 45 bases, in frame from the first base. V is pruned by 7 bases and J by 6 bases, leaving 9 bases of the junction without a gene match. CDR1 MNHEY and CDR2 SVGEGT are derived from the germline V gene. The treatment or condition label on this specimen signifies: live attenuated yellow fever vaccine strain. At each blood-draw timepoint, two biological replicates of bulk PBMCs were obtained. A standard Ficoll-Paque protocol was used to isolate PBMCs from peripheral blood. TriZol was used to extract RNA from bulk PBMCs, from CD4 and CD8 fractions, and from dextramer-positive and dextramer-negative fractions. This clonotype has at least ten counts. Its antigen is unknown. No clone much larger than this one lies a single base away; base qualities are absent. Overall study outcomes, separate from this receptor: Computational filtering was required because FACS-sorted repertoires could contain abundant contaminating clonotypes from the bulk population. Because only a couple of donors were included in the study, the extent to which the findings can be generalized is limited. A small share of clonotypes was detected in both CD4 and CD8 compartments, with the overlap likely arising from convergent recombination. The secondary T-cell response was weaker than the primary response but faster, peaking on day 5 instead of day 15. Most clones expanded after primary vaccination were re-detected after the booster (around 96% of CD4 and about 88% of CD8), suggesting broad memory maintenance.

TCR cDNA was made using 5'RACE template switching, a step that added a universal primer site and unique molecular identifiers. Priming of cDNA synthesis was performed from both the TCR alpha and TCR beta constant segments. Library amplification involved two PCR steps, and the second step added sample barcodes and sequencing adapters. Sequencing of libraries was performed on Illumina HiSeq 2500 (2x100 bp) or NovaSeq (2x150 bp). Per the original workflow: Reads were demultiplexed and collapsed into UMI consensus sequences with MIGEC, and V(D)J alignment was performed with MiXCR. Clonotypes responding to the vaccine were identified with edgeR on replicate PBMC samples, with the criteria of FDR below 0.01 and a log2 fold change above 5 up to day 15. Each bulk clonotype received a CD4 or CD8 identity based on whether the sequenced CD4 or CD8 repertoire contained that clonotype at higher abundance. The public reads were reprocessed in TCRdb via fastp at Q25 and MiXCR, keeping in-frame beta chains. Each CDR3 protein appears once, grouped with its most common genes and DNA. These V and J calls derive from TCRdb rather than the authors' analysis. The sample table shows about 360,000 distinct CDR3 sequences, and 6% to 8% are seen once. The ten largest clones capture over 12% of the sample.

The TCR comes from a man in his thirties or forties who received the YFV17D yellow fever vaccine. This sample comprised PBMCs, obtained 5 days after the yellow fever booster vaccination. The receptor chain draws on TRBV6-2 or TRBV6-3 and TRBJ1-5, and 10 bases in between align with TRBD1. CDR3 sequence: CASTRTGQGSQPQHF. Read as DNA, the sequence is TGTGCCAGCACCAGGACGGGACAGGGGAGTCAGCCCCAGCATTTT.